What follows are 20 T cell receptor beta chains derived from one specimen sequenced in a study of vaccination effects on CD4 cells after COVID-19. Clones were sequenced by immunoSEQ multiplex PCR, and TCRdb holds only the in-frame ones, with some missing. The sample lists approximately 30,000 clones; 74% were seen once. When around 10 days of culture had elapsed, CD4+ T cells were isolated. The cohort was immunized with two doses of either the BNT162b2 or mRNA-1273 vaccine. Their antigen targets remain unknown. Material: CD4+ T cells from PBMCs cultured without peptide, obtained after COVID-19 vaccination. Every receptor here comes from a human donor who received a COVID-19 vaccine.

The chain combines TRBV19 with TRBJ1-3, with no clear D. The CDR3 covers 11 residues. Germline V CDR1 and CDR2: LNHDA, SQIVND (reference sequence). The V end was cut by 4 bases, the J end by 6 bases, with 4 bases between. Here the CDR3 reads CASSTANTIYF. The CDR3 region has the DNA TGTGCCAGTAGTACCGCAAACACCATATATTTT.

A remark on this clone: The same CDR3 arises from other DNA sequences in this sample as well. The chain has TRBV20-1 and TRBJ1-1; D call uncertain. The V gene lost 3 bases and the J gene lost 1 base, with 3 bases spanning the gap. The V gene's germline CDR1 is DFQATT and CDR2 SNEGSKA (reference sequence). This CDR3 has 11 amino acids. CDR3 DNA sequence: TGCAGTGCTAGGGGGAACACTGAAGCTTTCTTT. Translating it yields CSARGNTEAFF.

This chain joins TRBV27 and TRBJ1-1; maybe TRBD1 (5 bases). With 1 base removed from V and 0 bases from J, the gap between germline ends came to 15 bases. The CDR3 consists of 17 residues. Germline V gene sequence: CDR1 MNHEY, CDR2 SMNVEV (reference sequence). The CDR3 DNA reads TGTGCCAGCAGTTTATGGGGACTCGAGGCCATGAACACTGAAGCTTTCTTT. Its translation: CASSLWGLEAMNTEAFF.

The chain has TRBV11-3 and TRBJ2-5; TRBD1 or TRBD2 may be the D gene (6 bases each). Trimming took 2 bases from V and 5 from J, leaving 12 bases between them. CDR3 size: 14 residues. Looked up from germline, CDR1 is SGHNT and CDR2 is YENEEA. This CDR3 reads CASSLKRGRETQYF. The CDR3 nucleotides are TGTGCCAGCAGCTTAAAGAGGGGGAGGGAGACCCAGTACTTC.

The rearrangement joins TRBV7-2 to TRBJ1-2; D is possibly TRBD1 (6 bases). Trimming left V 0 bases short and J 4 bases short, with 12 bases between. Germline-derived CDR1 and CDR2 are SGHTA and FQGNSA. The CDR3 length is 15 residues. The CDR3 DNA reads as TGTGCCAGCAGCTTAGCTAAGGGGGGCGGCTATGGCTACACCTTC. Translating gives CASSLAKGGGYGYTF. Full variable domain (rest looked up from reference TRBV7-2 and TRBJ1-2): GAGVSQSPSNKVTEKGKDVELRCDPISGHTALYWYRQSLGQGLEFLIYFQGNSAPDKSGLPSDRFSAERTGGSVSTLTIQRTQQEDSAVYLCASSLAKGGGYGYTFGSGTRLTVV.

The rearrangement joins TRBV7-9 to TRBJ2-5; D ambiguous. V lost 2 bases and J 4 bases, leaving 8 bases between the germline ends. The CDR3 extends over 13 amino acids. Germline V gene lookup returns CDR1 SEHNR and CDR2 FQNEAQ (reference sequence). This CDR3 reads CASSLTVGETQYF. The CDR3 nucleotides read TGTGCCAGCAGCTTAACGGTGGGAGAGACCCAGTACTTC.

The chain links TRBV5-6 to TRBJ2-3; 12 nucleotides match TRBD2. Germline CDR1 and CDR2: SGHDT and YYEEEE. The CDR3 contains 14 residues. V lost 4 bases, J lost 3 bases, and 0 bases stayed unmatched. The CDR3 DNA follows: TGTGCCAGCAGCGGGACTAGCGGGACAGATACGCAGTATTTT. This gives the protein CASSGTSGTDTQYF. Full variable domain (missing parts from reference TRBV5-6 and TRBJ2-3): DAGVTQSPTHLIKTRGQQVTLRCSPKSGHDTVSWYQQALGQGPQFIFQYYEEEERQRGNFPDRFSGHQFPNYSSELNVNALLLGDSALYLCASSGTSGTDTQYFGPGTRLTVL.

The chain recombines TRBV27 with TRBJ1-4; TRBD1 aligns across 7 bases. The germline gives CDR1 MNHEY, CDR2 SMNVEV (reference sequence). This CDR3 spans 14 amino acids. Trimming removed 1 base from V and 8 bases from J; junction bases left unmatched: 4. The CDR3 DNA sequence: TGTGCCAGCAGTTTATACCCCAGGGGGGAAAAACTGTTTTTT. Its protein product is CASSLYPRGEKLFF. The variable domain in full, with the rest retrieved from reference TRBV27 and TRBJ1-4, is EAQVTQNPRYLITVTGKKLTVTCSQNMNHEYMSWYRQDPGLGLRQIYYSMNVEVTDKGDVPEGYKVSRKEKRNFPLILESPSPNQTSLYFCASSLYPRGEKLFFGSGTQLSVL.

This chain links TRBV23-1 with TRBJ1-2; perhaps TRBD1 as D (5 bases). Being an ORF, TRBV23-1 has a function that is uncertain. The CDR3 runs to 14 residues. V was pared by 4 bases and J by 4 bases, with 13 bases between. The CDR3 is CASSRPGTSYGYTF. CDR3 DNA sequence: TGCGCCAGCAGTCGCCCCGGGACCTCCTATGGCTACACCTTC.

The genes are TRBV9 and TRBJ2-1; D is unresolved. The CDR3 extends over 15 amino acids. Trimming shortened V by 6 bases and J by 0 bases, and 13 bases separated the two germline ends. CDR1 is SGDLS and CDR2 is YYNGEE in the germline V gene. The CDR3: CASTPRDYSYNEQFF. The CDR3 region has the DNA TGTGCCAGCACCCCCAGAGATTACTCCTACAATGAGCAGTTCTTC.

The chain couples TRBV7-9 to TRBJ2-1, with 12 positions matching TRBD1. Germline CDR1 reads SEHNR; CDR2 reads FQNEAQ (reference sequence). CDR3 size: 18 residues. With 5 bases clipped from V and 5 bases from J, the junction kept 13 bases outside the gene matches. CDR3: CASSLRARGQGANNEQFF. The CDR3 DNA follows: TGTGCCAGCAGCCTCCGAGCCCGGGGACAGGGGGCGAACAATGAGCAGTTCTTC.

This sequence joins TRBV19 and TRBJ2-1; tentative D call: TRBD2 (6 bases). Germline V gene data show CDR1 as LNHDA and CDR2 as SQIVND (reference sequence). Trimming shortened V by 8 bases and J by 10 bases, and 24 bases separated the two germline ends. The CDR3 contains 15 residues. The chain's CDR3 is CASPRNSGAAGEQFF. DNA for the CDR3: TGTGCCAGTCCCCGTAACTCCGGAGCGGCGGGGGAGCAGTTCTTC.

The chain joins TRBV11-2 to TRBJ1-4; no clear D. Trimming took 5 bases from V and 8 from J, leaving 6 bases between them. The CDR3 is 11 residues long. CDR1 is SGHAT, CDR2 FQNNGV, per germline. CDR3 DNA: TGTGCCAGCAGCCTCAGCGAAAAACTGTTTTTT. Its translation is CASSLSEKLFF.

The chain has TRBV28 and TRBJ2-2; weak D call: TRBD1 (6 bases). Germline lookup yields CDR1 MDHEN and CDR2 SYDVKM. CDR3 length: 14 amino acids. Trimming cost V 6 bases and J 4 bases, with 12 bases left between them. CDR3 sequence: CASRPGTITGELFF. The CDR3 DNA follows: TGTGCCAGCAGGCCCGGGACAATCACCGGGGAGCTGTTTTTT. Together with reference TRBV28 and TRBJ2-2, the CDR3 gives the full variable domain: DVKVTQSSRYLVKRTGEKVFLECVQDMDHENMFWYRQDPGLGLRLIYFSYDVKMKEKGDIPEGYSVSREKKERFSLILESASTNQTSMYLCASRPGTITGELFFGEGSRLTVL.

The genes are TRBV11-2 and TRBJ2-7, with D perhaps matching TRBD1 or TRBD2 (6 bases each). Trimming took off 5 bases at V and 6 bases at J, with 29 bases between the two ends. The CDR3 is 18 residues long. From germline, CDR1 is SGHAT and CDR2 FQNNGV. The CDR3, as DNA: TGTGCCAGCAGCACCCAGCCGGGGGCGGGGTGGTGGAGAAGCGAGCAGTACTTC. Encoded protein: CASSTQPGAGWWRSEQYF.

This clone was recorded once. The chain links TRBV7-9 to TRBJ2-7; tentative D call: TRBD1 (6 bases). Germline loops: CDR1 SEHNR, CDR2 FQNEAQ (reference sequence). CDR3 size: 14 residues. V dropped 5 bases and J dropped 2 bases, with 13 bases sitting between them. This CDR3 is CASSPKTGPYEQYF. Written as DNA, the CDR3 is TGTGCCAGCAGCCCAAAGACAGGACCCTACGAGCAGTACTTC.

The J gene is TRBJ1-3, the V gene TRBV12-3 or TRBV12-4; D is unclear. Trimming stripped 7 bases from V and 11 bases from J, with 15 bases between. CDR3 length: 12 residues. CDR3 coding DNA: TGTGCCAGCACCCCCGGGGTTCAGGCCATATATTTT. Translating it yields CASTPGVQAIYF.

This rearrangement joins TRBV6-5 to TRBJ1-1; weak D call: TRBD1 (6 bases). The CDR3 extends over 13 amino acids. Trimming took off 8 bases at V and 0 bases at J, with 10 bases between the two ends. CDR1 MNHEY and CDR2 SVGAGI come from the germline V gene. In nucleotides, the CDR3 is TGTGCCAGCGGCCAGGGGTTGAACACTGAAGCTTTCTTT. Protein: CASGQGLNTEAFF.

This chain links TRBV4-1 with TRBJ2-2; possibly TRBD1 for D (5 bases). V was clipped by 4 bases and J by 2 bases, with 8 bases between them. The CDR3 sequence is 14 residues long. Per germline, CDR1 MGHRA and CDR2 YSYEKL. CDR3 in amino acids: CASSRDSNTGELFF. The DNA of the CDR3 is TGCGCCAGCAGCCGCGACAGCAACACCGGGGAGCTGTTTTTT.

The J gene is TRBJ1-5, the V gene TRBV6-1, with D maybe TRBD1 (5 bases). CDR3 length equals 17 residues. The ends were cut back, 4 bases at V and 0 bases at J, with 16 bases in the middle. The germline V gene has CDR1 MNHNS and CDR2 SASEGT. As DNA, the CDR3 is TGTGCCAGCAGTGTCATAAGACAGACGTATAGCAATCAGCCCCAGCATTTT. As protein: CASSVIRQTYSNQPQHF.